This is a list of T cell receptor beta chains from one sample in a study of cytomegalovirus exposure and HLA in healthy donors. Clones were sequenced by immunoSEQ multiplex PCR, and TCRdb holds only the in-frame ones, with some missing. The sample includes about 160,000 clones, less than 90% seen only once; the top ten take 3.5% to 5%. Source material: PBMCs. These receptors all come from a man aged 45-60 years in good health and CMV-seropositive. The CDR3 runs from the conserved cysteine through the conserved F or W. A D gene is named only where the DNA matches it firmly. Only part of the rows carry a size: once, few, many, or a class if the clone is expanded.

TRBJ2-2,TRBV19,.,TRBD1,TGTGCCAGCGGGACAGGGTGGATCGGGGAGCTGTTTTTT,CASGTGWIGELFF
TRBJ1-2,TRBV6-1,.,TRBD1,TGTGCCAGCAGTGCAGCCGGGACAGGGGGCACCTATGGCTACACCTTC,CASSAAGTGGTYGYTF
TRBJ1-4,TRBV19,.,TRBD1,TGTGCCAGTCAAACTACCGGGACAGCTAATGAAAAACTGTTTTTT,CASQTTGTANEKLFF
TRBJ2-5,TRBV28,.,TRBD1,TGTGCCAGCAGTTTGGACAGGGGGGGACTGCAAGAGACCCAGTACTTC,CASSLDRGGLQETQYF
TRBJ2-2,TRBV2,.,.,TGTGCCAGCAAGGAGGGCTGGACCGGGGAGCTGTTTTTT,CASKEGWTGELFF
TRBJ2-1,TRBV6-1,.,.,TGTGCCAGCAGGTACGGACAGGAGCAGTTCTTC,CASRYGQEQFF
TRBJ2-1,TRBV4-1,.,TRBD2,TGCGCCAGCAGCCAAGATGAAGCTAGCGGGGGCTGTAGCTCCTACAATGAGCAGTTCTTC,CASSQDEASGGCSSYNEQFF
TRBJ1-1,TRBV4-1,.,TRBD1,TGCGCCGGCAGCCAAGAACAGGGGGCGTCGAACACTGAAGCTTTCTTT,CAGSQEQGASNTEAFF
TRBJ1-4,TRBV7-9,.,TRBD1,TGTGCCAGCAGCTTAGTGGGACAGGGGGGGCCTAATGAAAAACTGTTTTTT,CASSLVGQGGPNEKLFF
TRBJ2-3,TRBV4-1,.,.,TGCGCCAGCACAATACAGGGAGCTCTCACAGATACGCAGTATTTT,CASTIQGALTDTQYF
TRBJ2-7,TRBV27,.,.,TGTGCCAGCAGTTTACTTCGGGAGTTTAATTACGAGCAGTACTTC,CASSLLREFNYEQYF
TRBJ2-2,TRBV9,.,.,TGTGCCAGCAGCCACCCGCCGGGGGTGAACACCGGGGAGCTGTTTTTT,CASSHPPGVNTGELFF
TRBJ1-1,TRBV2,once,TRBD1,TGTGCCAGCAGTCTAAACAGGGGAATGAACACTGAAGCTTTCTTT,CASSLNRGMNTEAFF
TRBJ2-2,TRBV7-3,.,TRBD2,TGTGCCAGCAGCTTACTGGGACGTGCTAGCGGGGCGAACACCGGGGAGCTGTTTTTT,CASSLLGRASGANTGELFF
TRBJ2-1,TRBV6-6,.,TRBD2,TGTGCCAGCTCCCCAAGCGGGGCGATAGCCAATGAGCAGTTCTTC,CASSPSGAIANEQFF
TRBJ2-7,TRBV19,.,.,TGTGCCAGTAGTAACTCCTACGAGCAGTACTTC,CASSNSYEQYF
TRBJ1-6,TRBV5-4,.,TRBD1,TGTGCCAGCAGTTCGGGCCAGGACAGGGGGGGATCACCCCTCCACTTT,CASSSGQDRGGSPLHF
TRBJ2-1,TRBV6-4,.,.,TGTGCCAGCAGTGACACGGTCGGGGAGCAGTTCTTC,CASSDTVGEQFF
TRBJ2-1,TRBV29-1,.,.,TGCAGCGTTGAAGCGGGAGCCGCCTACAATGAGCAGTTCTTC,CSVEAGAAYNEQFF
TRBJ2-7,TRBV7-9,.,TRBD2,TGTGCCAGCAGCTGGCGGGGGGAATCCTACGAGCAGTACTTC,CASSWRGESYEQYF
TRBJ2-3,TRBV4-2,.,TRBD2,TGTGCCAGCAGCCCCGGGACTAGCGGCAGCACAGATACGCAGTATTTT,CASSPGTSGSTDTQYF
TRBJ2-1,TRBV25-1,.,TRBD2,TGTGCCAGCACAGCGGGAGCCTCGCGCAATGAGCAGTTCTTC,CASTAGASRNEQFF
TRBJ1-2,TRBV7-2,.,.,TGTGCCAGCAGCCGGACCCCGGGGAACTATGGCTACACCTTC,CASSRTPGNYGYTF
TRBJ1-4,TRBV9,.,.,TGTGCCAGCAGCGGAGAGGGGAGGGCTAATGAAAAACTGTTTTTT,CASSGEGRANEKLFF
TRBJ2-7,TRBV10-3,.,TRBD1,TGTGCCATCAGCGGGACAGCCTACGAGCAGTACTTC,CAISGTAYEQYF
TRBJ2-3,TRBV4-2,.,TRBD2,TGTGCCAGCAGCCAAGAACTAGCGGCCACAGATACGCAGTATTTT,CASSQELAATDTQYF
TRBJ1-1,TRBV7-9,.,.,TGTGCCAGCAGCCTACAGGGTACTGGTACTGAAGCTTTCTTT,CASSLQGTGTEAFF
TRBJ2-7,TRBV7-9,few,TRBD1,TGTGCCAGCAGCTTAGACCCCTATCGGGACAGCTTGCGCCGTGAGCAGTACTTC,CASSLDPYRDSLRREQYF
TRBJ2-5,TRBV9,.,TRBD2,TGTGCCAGCAGCTTTGGGACTAGCGGCGAGACCCAGTACTTC,CASSFGTSGETQYF